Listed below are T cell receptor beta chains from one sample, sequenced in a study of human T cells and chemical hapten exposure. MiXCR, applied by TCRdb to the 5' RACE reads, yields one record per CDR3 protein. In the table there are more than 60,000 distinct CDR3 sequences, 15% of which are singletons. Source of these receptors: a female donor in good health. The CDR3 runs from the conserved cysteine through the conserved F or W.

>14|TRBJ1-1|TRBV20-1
CSARDRTGNTEAFF
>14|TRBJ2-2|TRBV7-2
CAGETSGHNGELFF
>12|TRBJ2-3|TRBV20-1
CSPTTNTDTQYF
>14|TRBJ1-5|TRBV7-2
CASSLGRNNQPQHF
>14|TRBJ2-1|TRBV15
CATSSRDRSNEQFF
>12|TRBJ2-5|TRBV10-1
CASSESRETQYF
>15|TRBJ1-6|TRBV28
CASSPRDNDNSPLHF
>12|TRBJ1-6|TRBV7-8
CASSPPGSPLHF
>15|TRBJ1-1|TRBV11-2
CASSLGGGQNTEAFF
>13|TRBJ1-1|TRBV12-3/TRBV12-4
CASSRAGGTEAFF
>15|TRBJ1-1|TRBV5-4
CASSPPLRTGSEAFF
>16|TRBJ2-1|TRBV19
CASSLRGGSSYNEQFF
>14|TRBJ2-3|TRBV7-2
CASTPGRSADTQYF
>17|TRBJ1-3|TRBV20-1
CSARDTGTESSGNTIYF
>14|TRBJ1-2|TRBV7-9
CASSPPGVVDGYTF
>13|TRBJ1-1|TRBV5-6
CASSNRGGTEAFF
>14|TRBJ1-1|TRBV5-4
CASSFVSGSAEAFF
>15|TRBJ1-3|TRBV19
CASSRGSGTGNTIYF
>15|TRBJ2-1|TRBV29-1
CSTAGLAPTYNEQFF
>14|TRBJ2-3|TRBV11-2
CASRGQGVTDTQYF
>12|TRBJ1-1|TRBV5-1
CASSLYGTEAFF